The clone carrying this TCR beta chain showed up many times. These data belong to a study of T cells after yellow fever vaccination. In TCRdb, the 5' RACE reads were re-called with MiXCR into one record per CDR3 protein. The repertoire has some 350,000 distinct CDR3 sequences, about 4% of them found once; the top ten carry roughly a quarter. The CDR3 loop spans 13 amino acids. V lost 4 bases, J lost 8 bases, and 12 bases lay in between. Per germline, CDR1 ENHRY and CDR2 SYGVKD. The TCR originated in a man aged 18-30 years who received the YFV17D yellow fever vaccine. The chain carries TRBV10-3 and TRBJ2-1, with D unclear. The starting material was PBMCs, obtained 5 days after the yellow fever booster vaccination. CDR3 bases: TGTGCCATCAGTGCTCTCCCACGGGATGAGCAGTTCTTC. Translation gives CAISALPRDEQFF.